This entry features one TCR beta chain sequence. CDR1 is SGHRS and CDR2 is YFSETQ in the germline V gene. V lost 2 bases and J lost 2, with 13 bases in between. There are 15 residues in the CDR3. Only in-frame clones appear in the TCRdb table, and some are missing; sequencing was by immunoSEQ multiplex PCR. The table includes approximately 350,000 clones, 67% detected once. The data were obtained in a study of cytotoxic CD8 clonotypes in ibrutinib-treated CLL. Study information: Response was recorded as partial in some 25 patients and complete in 2; at median 68 months, approximately 15 remained remitted and approximately twelve had progressed.

The chain employs TRBV5-1 and TRBJ1-2, with D unresolved. The sample consisted of PBMCs, taken after 36 months of ibrutinib treatment. The TCR sequence derives from a human donor with chronic lymphocytic leukemia. CDR3 nucleotide sequence: TGCGCCAGCAGCTTAGGCTTACTGAGCAACTATGGCTACACCTTC. This sequence encodes CASSLGLLSNYGYTF.